The 27 T cell receptor beta chains below were found in one sample sequenced in a study of radiation and T cells in renal cell carcinoma (dated by TCRdb to between 2020 and 2021). The intended sense of this specimen's time point label: blood 4 weeks post-SBRT, at nephrectomy. The sample's treatment or condition label, in plain terms: 15 Gy SBRT to primary tumor, nephrectomy 4 weeks later. Library construction relied on the immunoSEQ multiplex PCR assay. TCRdb stores this immuneACCESS table with in-frame sequences only. Part of the clones is absent; in the studies checked, under half of the shortfall reflects unresolved V genes, and no reason is known for the rest. The sample table lists roughly 160,000 clones, about 87% of them with a count of one. The ten largest account for over 9% of the sample. Sample: blood, taken from a patient whose treatment included radiotherapy and nephrectomy. These receptors all come from a woman in her forties or fifties with renal cell carcinoma.

This clone is a singleton in its sample. This sequence joins TRBV7-3 and TRBJ2-7; the D gene is possibly TRBD2 (6 bases). The CDR3 has 15 amino acids. CDR1 and CDR2 from the germline V gene are SGHTA and FQGTGA. Between the trimmed V and J ends, which lost 5 bases and 2 bases, there was a span of 16 bases. The CDR3 DNA is TGTGCCAGCAGCCTAGGCCTAGCGCCTACCTACGAGCAGTACTTC. The encoded protein is CASSLGLAPTYEQYF.

The V gene is TRBV6-1, the J gene TRBJ2-3; 9 bases match TRBD2. J gave up 4 bases and V 3 bases, and 8 bases lay outside the gene matches. The CDR3 totals 16 residues. CDR1 and CDR2 from the germline V gene are MNHNS and SASEGT. The CDR3 spells CASSDLGGGAPDTQYF. CDR3 DNA sequence: TGTGCCAGCAGTGATTTGGGCGGGGGGGCCCCAGATACGCAGTATTTT.

V gene TRBV29-1 combines with J gene TRBJ1-2; TRBD1 agrees at 7 bases. Germline CDR1 reads SQVTM; CDR2 reads ANQGSEA. The CDR3 is made up of 13 amino acids. Unmatched junction bases numbered 10, after V lost 4 bases and J lost 8 bases. CDR3 sequence reads: CSVAGQTFEGYTF. Written as DNA, the CDR3 is TGCAGCGTTGCGGGACAGACCTTTGAGGGCTACACCTTC.

CDR3 DNA sequence: TGTGCCAGTAGGATGGACCAGCTTCAAGAGACCCAGTACTTC. Residues: CASRMDQLQETQYF. The chain is built from TRBV19 and TRBJ2-5; no reliable D call. The V gene lost 6 bases and the J gene lost 2 bases, with 13 bases spanning the gap. Per germline, CDR1 LNHDA and CDR2 SQIVND (reference sequence). This CDR3 has 14 residues. Full variable domain (remainder filled in from reference TRBV19 and TRBJ2-5): DGGITQSPKYLFRKEGQNVTLSCEQNLNHDAMYWYRQDPGQGLRLIYYSQIVNDFQKGDIAEGYSVSREKKESFPLTVTSAQKNPTAFYLCASRMDQLQETQYFGPGTRLLVL.

A few counts support this clone. The genes are TRBV19 and TRBJ2-2; possibly TRBD2 for D (6 bases). Trimming took 6 bases from V and 5 from J, leaving 10 bases between them. The CDR3 is 13 residues long. Germline CDR1 is LNHDA and CDR2 is SQIVND (reference sequence). The CDR3 is CASRWGRTGELFF. The CDR3 region has the DNA TGTGCCAGTAGATGGGGGAGGACCGGGGAGCTGTTTTTT.

The V gene is TRBV6-5, the J gene TRBJ2-1, with D possibly TRBD1 on 5 matching bases. This CDR3 has 14 amino acids. Germline CDR1 is MNHEY and CDR2 is SVGAGI. Trimming removed 8 bases from V and 4 bases from J, with 15 bases in between. CDR3 in DNA: TGTGCCAGCTGGTCAGGGCTAGGGTACAATGAGCAGTTCTTC. Residues: CASWSGLGYNEQFF.

The CDR3 DNA is TGTGCCAGCAGTCCCGGGACAGGGGGCGGTGGGGCCAACGTCCTGACTTTC. It specifies CASSPGTGGGGANVLTF. The chain combines TRBV2 with TRBJ2-6; 12 bases are shared with TRBD1. CDR3 size: 17 residues. The germline gives CDR1 SNHLY, CDR2 FYNNEI. Trimming cost V 5 bases and J 3 bases; bases outside gene matches: 5.

This chain uses TRBV7-2 with TRBJ2-7, with 10 positions matching TRBD2. The CDR3 loop spans 14 amino acids. Germline V CDR1 and CDR2: SGHTA, FQGNSA. Unmatched junction bases numbered 7, after V lost 4 bases and J lost 7 bases. DNA for the CDR3: TGTGCCAGCAGCTCCCTAGCGGGGGCTTGGGAGCAGTACTTC. Amino acid sequence: CASSSLAGAWEQYF. The full variable domain, rest sourced from reference TRBV7-2 and TRBJ2-7, is GAGVSQSPSNKVTEKGKDVELRCDPISGHTALYWYRQSLGQGLEFLIYFQGNSAPDKSGLPSDRFSAERTGGSVSTLTIQRTQQEDSAVYLCASSSLAGAWEQYFGPGTRLTVT.

This clone was recorded a few times. The chain combines TRBV7-6 with TRBJ2-1; 9 bases agree with TRBD1. With V trimmed by 5 bases and J by 7 bases, 9 bases remained unmatched. Germline V gene data show CDR1 as SGHVS and CDR2 as FNYEAQ. The CDR3 runs 15 residues. The CDR3 reads CASSLGQGIMNEQFF. In DNA, the CDR3 is TGTGCCAGCAGCCTCGGACAGGGGATAATGAATGAGCAGTTCTTC.

The chain links TRBV2 to TRBJ1-4, with D uncertain. This CDR3 is 13 amino acids long. Germline values: CDR1 SNHLY, CDR2 FYNNEI. The V gene lost 7 bases and the J gene lost 5 bases, with 11 bases spanning the gap. CDR3 protein: CASKRAPNEKLFF. CDR3 DNA sequence: TGTGCCAGCAAGAGGGCCCCGAATGAAAAACTGTTTTTT.

The chain employs TRBV11-2 and TRBJ1-2; D is possibly TRBD1 (6 bases). This CDR3 is built from 15 residues. The V end was cut by 0 bases, the J end by 6 bases, with 14 bases between. Germline V gene sequence: CDR1 SGHAT, CDR2 FQNNGV. This chain's CDR3 is CASSLDLTGGDGYTF. The CDR3 bases are TGTGCCAGCAGCTTAGATCTGACGGGGGGCGATGGCTACACCTTC.

This clone was detected once. The chain uses TRBV7-3 and TRBJ2-2; D is unclear. Per germline, CDR1 SGHTA and CDR2 FQGTGA. The CDR3 length is 15 residues. Trimming removed 1 base at V and 5 bases at J, with 11 bases between. CDR3: CASSLSGGSTGELFF. CDR3 bases: TGTGCCAGCAGCTTAAGTGGTGGGTCGACCGGGGAGCTGTTTTTT. Full variable domain (remainder filled in from reference TRBV7-3 and TRBJ2-2): GAGVSQTPSNKVTEKGKYVELRCDPISGHTALYWYRQSLGQGPEFLIYFQGTGAADDSGLPNDRFFAVRPEGSVSTLKIQRTERGDSAVYLCASSLSGGSTGELFFGEGSRLTVL.

V usage is TRBV6-1 and J usage is TRBJ2-7; no clear D gene. CDR3 size: 15 residues. Germline V gene sequence: CDR1 MNHNS, CDR2 SASEGT. Trimming pared 1 base from V and 0 bases from J, leaving 10 bases between. The CDR3 is CASSEGPGPSYEQYF. CDR3 sequence (DNA): TGTGCCAGCAGTGAAGGGCCAGGACCCTCCTACGAGCAGTACTTC.

V is TRBV4-2 and J is TRBJ2-3; D is tentatively TRBD1 or TRBD2 (5 bases each). This CDR3 region has 15 residues. V was clipped by 1 base and J by 1 base, with 9 bases between them. The germline V gene has CDR1 LGHNA and CDR2 YNFKEQ. This CDR3 is CASSQGGSRTDTQYF. DNA of the CDR3: TGTGCCAGCAGCCAAGGGGGGAGTCGCACAGATACGCAGTATTTT.

The CDR3 is CASSERTGAYNEQFF. The DNA for the CDR3 is TGTGCCAGTAGTGAAAGGACAGGGGCCTACAATGAGCAGTTCTTC. This chain uses TRBV19 with TRBJ2-1; 9 positions match TRBD1. This CDR3 spans 15 amino acids. V lost 5 bases and J lost 2; bases outside the gene matches: 4. Germline CDR1 reads LNHDA; CDR2 reads SQIVND (reference sequence).

This chain connects TRBV11-2 to TRBJ2-3; TRBD2 aligns across 8 bases. Germline V gene data show CDR1 as SGHAT and CDR2 as FQNNGV. The V gene end was trimmed by 7 bases and the J gene end by 6 bases; junction bases not matched to a gene: 12. The CDR3 is 15 amino acids. DNA for the CDR3: TGTGCCAGCAACAAAGATCGGGGGGGCCGTGATACGCAGTATTTT. This translates into CASNKDRGGRDTQYF.

This clone was observed once. The chain has TRBV7-9 and TRBJ2-5, with no clear D. CDR1 and CDR2 (germline): SEHNR, FQNEAQ (reference sequence). The V and J ends lost 5 bases and 4 bases respectively, with 17 bases between them. The CDR3 sequence is 15 residues long. As DNA, the CDR3 is TGTGCCAGCAGCCCCATGACAACTACCCGAGAGACCCAGTACTTC. Translation gives CASSPMTTTRETQYF.

The V gene is TRBV20-1, the J gene TRBJ2-7; tentatively, D is TRBD1 or TRBD2 (5 bases each). Germline V CDR1 and CDR2: DFQATT, SNEGSKA (reference sequence). This CDR3 contains 11 residues. Trimming took off 1 base at V and 9 bases at J, with 10 bases between the two ends. As DNA, the CDR3 is TGCAGTGCTAGAGTTACTGGGGGGCAGTACTTC. It yields the protein CSARVTGGQYF.

The chain combines TRBV2 with TRBJ1-6; D may be TRBD1 (5 bases). Looked up from germline, CDR1 is SNHLY and CDR2 is FYNNEI. The CDR3 extends over 15 amino acids. The germline V and J ends were trimmed by 7 bases and 3 bases, with 13 bases remaining between them. CDR3 DNA sequence: TGTGCCAGCACCTTGCGGCAGGGCTATAATTCACCCCTCCACTTT. As protein: CASTLRQGYNSPLHF.

The CDR3 is CASSFAVSYEQYF. The DNA of the CDR3 is TGTGCCAGCAGCTTTGCAGTCTCCTACGAGCAGTACTTC. This sequence joins TRBV5-4 and TRBJ2-7; D is undetermined. Trimming stripped 2 bases from V and 0 bases from J, with 6 bases between. The germline gives CDR1 SGHNT, CDR2 YYREEE (reference sequence). The CDR3 contains 13 residues. The full variable domain, rest sourced from reference TRBV5-4 and TRBJ2-7, is ETGVTQSPTHLIKTRGQQVTLRCSSQSGHNTVSWYQQALGQGPQFIFQYYREEENGRGNFPPRFSGLQFPNYSSELNVNALELDDSALYLCASSFAVSYEQYFGPGTRLTVT.

This chain joins TRBV2 and TRBJ1-2; D is uncertain. This CDR3 contains 15 residues. Trimming cost V 1 base and J 4 bases, with 13 bases left between them. Germline CDR1 and CDR2: SNHLY and FYNNEI. The CDR3, as DNA: TGTGCCAGCAGTGAAGGAGGCCGGTCAATCTATGGCTACACCTTC. Its translation is CASSEGGRSIYGYTF.

The chain couples TRBV7-2 to TRBJ1-5, with a possible D match to TRBD1 (5 bases). V was clipped by 3 bases and J by 3 bases, with 15 bases between them. The V gene's germline CDR1 is SGHTA and CDR2 FQGNSA. This CDR3 is built from 16 residues. CDR3 coding DNA: TGTGCCAGCAGCTTTTACGGGACCGATAACAATCAGCCCCAGCATTTT. Encoded protein: CASSFYGTDNNQPQHF.

This chain uses TRBV6-1 with TRBJ1-5; TRBD1 matches 7 bases. CDR1 and CDR2 (germline): MNHNS, SASEGT. Trimming cost V 4 bases and J 3 bases; bases outside gene matches: 18. The CDR3 has 19 amino acids. The CDR3 protein is CASSGPSRTGSQTNQPQHF. In DNA form, the CDR3 reads TGTGCCAGCAGTGGCCCATCACGGACAGGATCCCAGACCAATCAGCCCCAGCATTTT.

The chain links TRBV19 to TRBJ1-6, with 7 bases fitting TRBD1. Per germline, CDR1 LNHDA and CDR2 SQIVND (reference sequence). V lost 9 bases, J lost 6 bases, and 8 bases stayed unmatched. The CDR3 runs 14 residues. The CDR3 spells CASSPGQRNSPLHF. The CDR3 DNA follows: TGTGCCAGCTCCCCGGGACAGCGTAATTCACCCCTCCACTTT.

The chain joins TRBV5-1 to TRBJ1-1; possibly TRBD1 for D (5 bases). Germline loops: CDR1 SGHRS, CDR2 YFSETQ. The CDR3 totals 15 residues. Trimming shortened V by 0 bases and J by 3 bases, and 12 bases separated the two germline ends. The CDR3 DNA reads TGCGCCAGCAGCTTGGTTCCGGCGACAGACACTGAAGCTTTCTTT. Protein product: CASSLVPATDTEAFF.

The chain has TRBV7-9 and TRBJ2-7; no clear D gene. Germline CDR1 is SEHNR and CDR2 is FQNEAQ (reference sequence). V shed 1 base and J shed 6 bases, with 7 bases lying between them. The CDR3 sequence is 12 residues long. In DNA, the CDR3 is TGTGCCAGCAGCTTAGTGGGTTCCGAGCAGTACTTC. This translates into CASSLVGSEQYF.

The rearrangement uses TRBV5-6 and TRBJ2-1, with D possibly matching TRBD2 (6 bases). Germline V gene data show CDR1 as SGHDT and CDR2 as YYEEEE. V lost 1 base, J lost 4 bases, and 9 bases lay in between. This CDR3 comprises 14 residues. CDR3 coding DNA: TGTGCCAGCAGCTTGACCGGGGGATACAATGAGCAGTTCTTC. Encoded protein: CASSLTGGYNEQFF.